Each of the 32 T cell receptor beta chains below was sequenced from the same sample in a study of T cell changes during pregnancy in multiple sclerosis. TCRdb keeps only in-frame clones here, not all; method: immunoSEQ multiplex PCR. The repertoire consists of roughly 54,000 clones, with about 92% occurring once and the leading ten covering approximately 0.58%. Material: CD4+ T cells from peripheral blood mononuclear cells, obtained after pregnancy. These receptors all stem from a female donor with multiple sclerosis, enrolled in a pregnancy study.

The chain recombines TRBV7-9 with TRBJ2-5; D remains unclear. With 0 bases removed from V and 3 bases from J, the gap between germline ends came to 5 bases. Germline values: CDR1 SEHNR, CDR2 FQNEAQ (reference sequence). This CDR3 contains 13 residues. This chain's CDR3 is CASSLAFEETQYF. CDR3 nucleotide sequence: TGTGCCAGCAGCTTAGCATTCGAAGAGACCCAGTACTTC.

The gene calls are TRBV6-1 and TRBJ2-7; D is possibly TRBD1 (6 bases). Trimming shortened V by 5 bases and J by 5 bases, and 16 bases separated the two germline ends. This CDR3 has 14 amino acids. Germline CDR1 reads MNHNS; CDR2 reads SASEGT. CDR3 coding DNA: TGTGCCAGCAGTAAACAGGGTGGAGTCCACGAGCAGTACTTC. Translating gives CASSKQGGVHEQYF.

V usage is TRBV27 and J usage is TRBJ2-7; TRBD1 agrees at 7 bases. V lost 6 bases to trimming and J lost 3 bases; unmatched junction nucleotides: 11. This CDR3 has 15 amino acids. Germline V CDR1 and CDR2: MNHEY, SMNVEV (reference sequence). The CDR3 sequence: CASSFYTGAVYEQYF. The CDR3 nucleotides read TGTGCCAGCAGCTTTTATACAGGGGCGGTCTACGAGCAGTACTTC.

The J gene is TRBJ1-2, the V gene TRBV7-9; the D gene is possibly TRBD1 (6 bases). There are 14 residues in the CDR3. V shed 3 bases and J shed 7 bases, with 15 bases lying between them. Germline loops: CDR1 SEHNR, CDR2 FQNEAQ (reference sequence). The CDR3 coding sequence is TGTGCCAGCAGCTTCTATTCTTCGGACAGTGGCTACACCTTC. It specifies CASSFYSSDSGYTF.

The chain combines TRBV29-1 with TRBJ2-3, with 13 bases that match TRBD2. V lost 4 bases to trimming and J lost 3 bases; unmatched junction nucleotides: 13. The CDR3 loop spans 18 amino acids. CDR1 SQVTM and CDR2 ANQGSEA come from the germline V gene. DNA of the CDR3: TGCAGCGTTGGACAACTAGCGGGGGGGAGTCAGACAACAGATACGCAGTATTTT. The encoded protein is CSVGQLAGGSQTTDTQYF.

This chain connects TRBV6-5 to TRBJ1-1; D gene uncertain. Germline CDR1 reads MNHEY; CDR2 reads SVGAGI. Trimming stripped 0 bases from V and 5 bases from J, with 10 bases between. The CDR3 contains 14 residues. The CDR3 DNA sequence: TGTGCCAGCAGTTACTCGCCGGGATCAACTGAAGCTTTCTTT. Its protein is CASSYSPGSTEAFF.

The chain recombines TRBV7-9 with TRBJ2-5; D is uncertain. Germline CDR1 SEHNR, CDR2 FQNEAQ (reference sequence). V dropped 1 base and J dropped 6 bases, with 6 bases sitting between them. There are 12 residues in the CDR3. Here the CDR3 DNA reads TGTGCCAGCAGCTTAGGTGGGCAGACCCAGTACTTC. Protein sequence: CASSLGGQTQYF. The complete variable domain, with remaining parts taken from reference TRBV7-9 and TRBJ2-5, reads DTGVSQNPRHKITKRGQNVTFRCDPISEHNRLYWYRQTLGQGPEFLTYFQNEAQLEKSRLLSDRFSAERPKGSFSTLEIQRTEQGDSAMYLCASSLGGQTQYFGPGTRLLVL.

This sequence joins TRBV27 and TRBJ2-3; D is possibly TRBD1 (5 bases). The CDR3 runs 14 residues. V lost 3 bases and J 2 bases, leaving 9 bases between the germline ends. Germline V gene data show CDR1 as MNHEY and CDR2 as SMNVEV (reference sequence). The CDR3 DNA reads TGTGCCAGCAGTTTTGGGGCCCCCACAGATACGCAGTATTTT. It translates to CASSFGAPTDTQYF.

This chain connects TRBV29-1 to TRBJ1-3; possible D gene TRBD1, 6 bases. The CDR3 is 14 amino acids. Per the germline V gene, CDR1 is SQVTM and CDR2 is ANQGSEA. The V end lost 6 bases, the J end lost 0 bases, and 12 bases lay between the germline ends. In nucleotides, the CDR3 is TGCAGCGTGACAGGAGGAAGCTCTGGAAACACCATATATTTT. It codes for CSVTGGSSGNTIYF.

This clone was picked up one time. V usage is TRBV14 and J usage is TRBJ2-4, with 8 bases fitting TRBD2. The CDR3 is 16 amino acids. J was trimmed by 7 bases and V by 4 bases; bases with no gene match: 12. Germline V CDR1 and CDR2: SGHDN, FVKESK. The CDR3 sequence is CASSPRGGAVFNIQYF. CDR3 in DNA: TGTGCCAGCAGCCCTCGGGGGGGGGCTGTGTTCAACATTCAGTACTTC.

This clone was counted a single time. The genes are TRBV6-4 and TRBJ1-5; 7 bases map to TRBD1. V lost 3 bases and J lost 4; bases outside the gene matches: 15. The CDR3 has 18 amino acids. From germline, CDR1 is MRHNA and CDR2 SNTAGT. The CDR3 protein is CASSEPIRGSTENQPQHF. Written as DNA, the CDR3 is TGTGCCAGCAGTGAACCGATCAGGGGGAGTACTGAAAATCAGCCCCAGCATTTT.

V is TRBV7-9 and J is TRBJ2-4; D might be TRBD2 (6 bases). Between the trimmed V and J ends, which lost 4 bases and 13 bases, there was a span of 23 bases. Germline assignment: CDR1 SEHNR and CDR2 FQNEAQ (reference sequence). This CDR3 has 15 residues. The CDR3 nucleotides are TGTGCCAGCAGCTCTTTAACCGGGACTTCGACTTTGCAGTACTTC. Its protein is CASSSLTGTSTLQYF.

V is TRBV5-6 and J is TRBJ2-3; TRBD1 matches 9 bases. The CDR3 is 16 amino acids. After removal of 4 bases from V and 0 bases from J, the junction contained 6 bases not matched to a gene. The germline V gene has CDR1 SGHDT and CDR2 YYEEEE. CDR3 sequence: CASSQRQGDSTDTQYF. The CDR3 DNA follows: TGTGCCAGCAGCCAGAGACAGGGGGACAGCACAGATACGCAGTATTTT.

In its sample, this clone was seen a few times. This chain uses TRBV5-1 with TRBJ1-2; TRBD1 matches at 12 bases. CDR3 length equals 14 residues. With V trimmed by 4 bases and J by 8 bases, 6 bases remained unmatched. Germline loops: CDR1 SGHRS, CDR2 YFSETQ. CDR3 sequence: CASSPGQGARGYTF. The CDR3 nucleotides read TGCGCCAGCAGCCCGGGACAGGGGGCGAGAGGCTACACCTTC.

The rearrangement joins TRBV5-5 to TRBJ2-6, with D perhaps matching TRBD1 (5 bases). Trimming took off 3 bases at V and 2 bases at J, with 6 bases between the two ends. This CDR3 contains 14 residues. From germline, CDR1 is SGHKS and CDR2 YYEKEE (reference sequence). CDR3 region: CASSWGAGANVLTF. Written as DNA, the CDR3 is TGTGCCAGCAGCTGGGGCGCTGGGGCCAACGTCCTGACTTTC.

The chain couples TRBV7-9 to TRBJ1-4, with 9 bases aligning to TRBD1. Germline CDR1 reads SEHNR; CDR2 reads FQNEAQ (reference sequence). V lost 5 bases, J lost 0 bases, and 7 bases stayed unmatched. The CDR3 spans 17 residues. CDR3 sequence: CASSPFRTGATNEKLFF. CDR3 nucleotide sequence: TGTGCCAGCAGCCCCTTTAGGACAGGGGCAACTAATGAAAAACTGTTTTTT.

The chain carries TRBV7-9 and TRBJ2-2, with D uncertain. V was shortened by 7 bases and J by 4 bases, with 13 bases between the two germline ends. The CDR3 covers 14 residues. Germline V gene sequence: CDR1 SEHNR, CDR2 FQNEAQ (reference sequence). CDR3 bases: TGTGCCAGCATAGACGGCGGAAGCACCGGGGAGCTGTTTTTT. Its protein is CASIDGGSTGELFF. The complete variable domain, with remaining parts taken from reference TRBV7-9 and TRBJ2-2, reads DTGVSQNPRHKITKRGQNVTFRCDPISEHNRLYWYRQTLGQGPEFLTYFQNEAQLEKSRLLSDRFSAERPKGSFSTLEIQRTEQGDSAMYLCASIDGGSTGELFFGEGSRLTVL.

The gene calls are TRBV28 and TRBJ2-2; tentatively, D is TRBD2 (6 bases). Trimming removed 7 bases from V and 1 base from J, with 16 bases in between. The length of the CDR3 is 16 residues. Germline lookup yields CDR1 MDHEN and CDR2 SYDVKM. The DNA of the CDR3 is TGTGCCAGCACTCGCGGAGGGACCCAGAACACCGGGGAGCTGTTTTTT. Translation gives CASTRGGTQNTGELFF.

V is TRBV7-2 and J is TRBJ1-2, with TRBD1 identical over 8 bases. V trimming: 5 bases; J trimming: 8 bases; junction bases outside the gene matches: 10. This CDR3 comprises 14 residues. Germline V CDR1 and CDR2: SGHTA, FQGNSA. The CDR3 is CASSPRTGYGGYTF. The CDR3 DNA sequence: TGTGCCAGCAGCCCTAGGACAGGGTACGGGGGCTACACCTTC.

In DNA, the CDR3 is TGTGCTAGTGGTTTGGGGACAGGGGTCAATGAGCAGTTCTTC. This gives the protein CASGLGTGVNEQFF. This chain joins TRBV12-5 and TRBJ2-1, with 9 bases fitting TRBD1. J lost 6 bases, V lost 1 base, and 1 base had no gene match. Looked up from germline, CDR1 is LGHNT and CDR2 is FRNRAP. CDR3 length equals 14 residues.

This chain connects TRBV29-1 to TRBJ2-7; D remains ambiguous. The CDR3 contains 12 residues. V lost 4 bases to trimming and J lost 2 bases, with 9 bases between them. The germline V gene has CDR1 SQVTM and CDR2 ANQGSEA. Written as DNA, the CDR3 is TGCAGCGTTGGCTATTCCCCCTACGAGCAGTACTTC. Residues: CSVGYSPYEQYF.

The chain joins TRBV6-6 to TRBJ2-1; possibly TRBD1 for D (5 bases). The CDR3 is 13 amino acids. The V end was cut by 2 bases, the J end by 8 bases, with 10 bases between. Germline assignment: CDR1 MNHNY and CDR2 SVGAGI (reference sequence). The chain's CDR3 is CASSYEQVYEQFF. CDR3 coding DNA: TGTGCCAGCAGTTACGAACAGGTCTATGAGCAGTTCTTC.

The chain joins TRBV27 to TRBJ2-5; possible D gene TRBD2, 6 bases. Trimming removed 4 bases from V and 1 base from J, with 13 bases in between. Germline assignment: CDR1 MNHEY and CDR2 SMNVEV (reference sequence). The CDR3 spans 15 residues. The CDR3 loop reads CASSYLGGLQETQYF. CDR3 DNA: TGTGCCAGCAGTTACCTGGGGGGACTCCAAGAGACCCAGTACTTC.

This clone was counted once. The rearrangement joins TRBV10-3 to TRBJ1-2, with 11 nucleotides matching TRBD1. With V trimmed by 11 bases and J by 0 bases, 11 bases remained unmatched. This CDR3 spans 16 amino acids. CDR1 and CDR2 (germline): ENHRY, SYGVKD. In DNA, the CDR3 is TGTGCCTCCTCTCCGGGACAGGGGGTCCCTAACTATGGCTACACCTTC. Translating gives CASSPGQGVPNYGYTF.

CDR3 amino acids: CASSPTLAGASFQETQYF. The CDR3, as DNA: TGTGCCAGTAGTCCAACTCTAGCGGGGGCCTCCTTTCAAGAGACCCAGTACTTC. This chain connects TRBV19 to TRBJ2-5, with TRBD2 matching 10 bases. Germline V lookup: CDR1 LNHDA, CDR2 SQIVND (reference sequence). This CDR3 has 18 residues. J gave up 2 bases and V 5 bases, and 14 bases lay outside the gene matches.

The chain couples TRBV7-9 to TRBJ1-2; 7 bases are a match to TRBD1. V gave up 5 bases and J gave up 2 bases; unmatched junction bases: 8. This CDR3 comprises 15 residues. CDR1 and CDR2 from the germline V gene are SEHNR and FQNEAQ (reference sequence). This CDR3 is CASSLELGGNYGYTF. Here the CDR3 DNA reads TGTGCCAGCAGCCTAGAACTAGGGGGCAACTATGGCTACACCTTC.

The chain joins TRBV5-4 to TRBJ1-1; D not resolved. CDR3 length: 13 amino acids. Germline CDR1 and CDR2: SGHNT and YYREEE (reference sequence). The V and J ends lost 4 bases and 1 base respectively, with 8 bases between them. CDR3 nucleotide sequence: TGTGCCAGCAGCCTGCAGGAGAACACTGAAGCTTTCTTT. Translating gives CASSLQENTEAFF.

The chain has TRBV7-3 and TRBJ2-4; tentative D call: TRBD2 (6 bases). CDR3 size: 15 residues. The germline V gene has CDR1 SGHTA and CDR2 FQGTGA. V dropped 0 bases and J dropped 9 bases, with 15 bases sitting between them. In DNA, the CDR3 is TGTGCCAGCAGCTTAACGAGTCTAGCGAGTAGCATTCAGTACTTC. Amino acids: CASSLTSLASSIQYF. Using reference TRBV7-3 and TRBJ2-4 for the parts outside the CDR3, the full variable domain is GAGVSQTPSNKVTEKGKYVELRCDPISGHTALYWYRQSLGQGPEFLIYFQGTGAADDSGLPNDRFFAVRPEGSVSTLKIQRTERGDSAVYLCASSLTSLASSIQYFGAGTRLSVL.

This chain uses TRBV6-4 with TRBJ1-3, with no clear D. Germline lookup yields CDR1 MRHNA and CDR2 SNTAGT. Trimming took off 3 bases at V and 2 bases at J, with 5 bases between the two ends. This CDR3 spans 13 amino acids. The DNA of the CDR3 is TGTGCCAGCAGTGAATCCGCTGGAAACACCATATATTTT. Amino acids: CASSESAGNTIYF.

The rearrangement joins TRBV19 to TRBJ2-3, with a tentative D call TRBD1 (6 bases). V was clipped by 0 bases and J by 5 bases, with 9 bases between them. CDR1 is LNHDA and CDR2 is SQIVND in the germline V gene (reference sequence). CDR3 size: 14 residues. In DNA form, the CDR3 reads TGTGCCAGTAGTATAGAGGGGGCCAAAGATACGCAGTATTTT. As protein: CASSIEGAKDTQYF.

This clone has a single count. The chain has TRBV11-2 and TRBJ2-2, with D perhaps matching TRBD2 (7 bases). Trimming stripped 8 bases from V and 0 bases from J, with 16 bases between. The CDR3 totals 16 residues. Germline CDR1 is SGHAT and CDR2 is FQNNGV. The CDR3 protein is CASRYGGAPNTGELFF. For the CDR3, the DNA is TGTGCCAGCCGATATGGGGGGGCGCCGAACACCGGGGAGCTGTTTTTT.

The chain employs TRBV30 and TRBJ1-2, with D possibly being TRBD1 (5 bases). The CDR3 spans 14 residues. Per germline, CDR1 GTSNPN and CDR2 SVGIG (reference sequence). V shed 0 bases and J shed 5 bases, with 13 bases lying between them. The CDR3 coding sequence is TGTGCCTGGAGTGTACTCCGGGGGTGGTATGGCTACACCTTC. This codes for CAWSVLRGWYGYTF.